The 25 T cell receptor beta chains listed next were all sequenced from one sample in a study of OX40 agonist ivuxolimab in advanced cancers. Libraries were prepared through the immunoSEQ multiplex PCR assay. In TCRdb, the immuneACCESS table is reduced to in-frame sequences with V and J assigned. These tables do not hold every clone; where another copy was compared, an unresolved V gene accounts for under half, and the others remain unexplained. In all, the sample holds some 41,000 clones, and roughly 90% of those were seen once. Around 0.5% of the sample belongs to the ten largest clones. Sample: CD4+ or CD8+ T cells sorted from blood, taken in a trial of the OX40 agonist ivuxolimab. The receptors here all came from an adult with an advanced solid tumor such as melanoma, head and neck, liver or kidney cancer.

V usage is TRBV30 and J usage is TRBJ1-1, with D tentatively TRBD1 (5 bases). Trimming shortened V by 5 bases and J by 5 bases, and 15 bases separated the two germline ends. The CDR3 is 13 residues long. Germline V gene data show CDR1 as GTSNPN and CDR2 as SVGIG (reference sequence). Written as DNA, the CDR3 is TGTGCCTGGCGCCGTGGGGGAGGGACTGAAGCTTTCTTT. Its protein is CAWRRGGGTEAFF.

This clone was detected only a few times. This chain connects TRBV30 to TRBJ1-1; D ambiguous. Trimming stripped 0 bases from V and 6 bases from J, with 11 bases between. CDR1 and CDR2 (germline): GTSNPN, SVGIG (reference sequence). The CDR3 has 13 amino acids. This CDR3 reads CAWSVRRIAEAFF. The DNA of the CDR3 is TGTGCCTGGAGTGTACGTAGGATAGCTGAAGCTTTCTTT.

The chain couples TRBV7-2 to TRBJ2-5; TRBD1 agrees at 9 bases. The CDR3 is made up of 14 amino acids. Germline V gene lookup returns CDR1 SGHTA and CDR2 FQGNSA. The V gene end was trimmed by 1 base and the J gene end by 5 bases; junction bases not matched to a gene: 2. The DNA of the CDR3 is TGTGCCAGCAGCTTAGACAGGGGGCGGGAGACCCAGTACTTC. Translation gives CASSLDRGRETQYF.

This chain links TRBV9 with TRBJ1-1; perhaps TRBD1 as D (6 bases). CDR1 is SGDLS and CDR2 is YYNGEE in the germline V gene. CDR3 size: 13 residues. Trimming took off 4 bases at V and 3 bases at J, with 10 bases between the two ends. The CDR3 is CASSLWTDTEAFF. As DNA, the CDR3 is TGTGCCAGCAGCCTATGGACAGACACTGAAGCTTTCTTT.

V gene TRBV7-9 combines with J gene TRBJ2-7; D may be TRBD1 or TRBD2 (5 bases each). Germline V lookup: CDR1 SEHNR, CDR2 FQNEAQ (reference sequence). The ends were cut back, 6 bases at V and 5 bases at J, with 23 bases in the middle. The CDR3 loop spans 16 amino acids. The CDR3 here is CASSPTFRDRLDEQYF. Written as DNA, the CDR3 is TGTGCCAGCAGTCCCACCTTCCGGGACCGTTTAGACGAGCAGTACTTC.

Here the CDR3 reads CASKLEWQADTQYF. As DNA, the CDR3 is TGCGCCAGCAAGTTAGAGTGGCAGGCAGATACGCAGTATTTT. The genes are TRBV5-1 and TRBJ2-3; D is uncertain. CDR1 and CDR2 (germline): SGHRS, YFSETQ. CDR3 length: 14 amino acids. V was clipped by 6 bases and J by 4 bases, with 15 bases between them.

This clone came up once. The CDR3 DNA reads as TGTGCCAGCAGTTTGGACAGGGTGAGCTATGGCTACACCTTC. It specifies CASSLDRVSYGYTF. This chain joins TRBV7-2 and TRBJ1-2, with 8 bases aligning to TRBD1. Germline assignment: CDR1 SGHTA and CDR2 FQGNSA. The CDR3 has 14 residues. V dropped 6 bases and J dropped 4; count of bases not matched to a gene: 7.

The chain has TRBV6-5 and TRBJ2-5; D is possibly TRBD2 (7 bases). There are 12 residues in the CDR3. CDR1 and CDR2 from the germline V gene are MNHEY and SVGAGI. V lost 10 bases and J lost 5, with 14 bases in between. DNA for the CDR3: TGTGCCACGGGGGGCTCACGGGAGACCCAGTACTTC. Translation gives CATGGSRETQYF.

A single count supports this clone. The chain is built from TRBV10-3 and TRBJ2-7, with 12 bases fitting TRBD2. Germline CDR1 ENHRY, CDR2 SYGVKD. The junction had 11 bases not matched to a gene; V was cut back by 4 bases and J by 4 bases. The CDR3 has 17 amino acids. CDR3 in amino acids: CAISGGLAGTGGYEQYF. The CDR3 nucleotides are TGTGCCATCAGTGGCGGACTAGCGGGGACTGGAGGATACGAGCAGTACTTC.

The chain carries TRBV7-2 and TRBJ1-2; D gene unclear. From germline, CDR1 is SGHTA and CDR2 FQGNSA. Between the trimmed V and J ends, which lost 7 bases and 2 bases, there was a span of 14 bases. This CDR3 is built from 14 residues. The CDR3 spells CASTSPTANYGYTF. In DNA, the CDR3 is TGTGCCAGCACCTCCCCGACCGCAAACTATGGCTACACCTTC.

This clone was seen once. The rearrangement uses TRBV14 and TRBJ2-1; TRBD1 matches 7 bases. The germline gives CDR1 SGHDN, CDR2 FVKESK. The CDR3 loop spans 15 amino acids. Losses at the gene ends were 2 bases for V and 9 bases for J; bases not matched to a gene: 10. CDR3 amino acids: CASSQLDRERIEQFF. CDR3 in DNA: TGTGCCAGCAGCCAACTCGACAGGGAGCGGATTGAGCAGTTCTTC.

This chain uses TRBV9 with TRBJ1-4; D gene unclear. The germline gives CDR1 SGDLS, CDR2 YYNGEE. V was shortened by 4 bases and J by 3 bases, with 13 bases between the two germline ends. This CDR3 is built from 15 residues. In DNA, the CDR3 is TGTGCCAGCAGCCAATCGACCGACCCTAATGAAAAACTGTTTTTT. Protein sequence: CASSQSTDPNEKLFF. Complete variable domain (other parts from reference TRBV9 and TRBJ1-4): DSGVTQTPKHLITATGQRVTLRCSPRSGDLSVYWYQQSLDQGLQFLIQYYNGEERAKGNILERFSAQQFPDLHSELNLSSLELGDSALYFCASSQSTDPNEKLFFGSGTQLSVL.

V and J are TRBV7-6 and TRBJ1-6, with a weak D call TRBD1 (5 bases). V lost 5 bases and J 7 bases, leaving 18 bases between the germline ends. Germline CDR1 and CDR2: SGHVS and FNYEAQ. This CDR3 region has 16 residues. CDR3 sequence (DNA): TGTGCCAGCAGCATAATACCGGGACCGACCAATTCACCCCTCCACTTT. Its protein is CASSIIPGPTNSPLHF.

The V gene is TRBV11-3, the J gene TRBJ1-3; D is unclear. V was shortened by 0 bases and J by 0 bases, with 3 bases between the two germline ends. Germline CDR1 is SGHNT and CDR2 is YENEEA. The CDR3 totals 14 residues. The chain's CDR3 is CASSLDSSGNTIYF. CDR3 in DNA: TGTGCCAGCAGCTTAGACAGCTCTGGAAACACCATATATTTT.

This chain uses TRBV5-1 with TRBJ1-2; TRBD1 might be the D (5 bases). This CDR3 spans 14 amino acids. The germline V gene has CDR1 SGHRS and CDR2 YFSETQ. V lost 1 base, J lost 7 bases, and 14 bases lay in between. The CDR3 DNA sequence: TGCGCCAGCAGCTTGACCCAGGGAGGAAGTGGCTACACCTTC. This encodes CASSLTQGGSGYTF.

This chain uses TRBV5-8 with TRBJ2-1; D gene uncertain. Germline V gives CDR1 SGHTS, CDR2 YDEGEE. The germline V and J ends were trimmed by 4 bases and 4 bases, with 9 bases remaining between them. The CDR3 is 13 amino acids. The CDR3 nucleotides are TGTGCCAGCAGCGTCCAGACTTACAATGAGCAGTTCTTC. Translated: CASSVQTYNEQFF.

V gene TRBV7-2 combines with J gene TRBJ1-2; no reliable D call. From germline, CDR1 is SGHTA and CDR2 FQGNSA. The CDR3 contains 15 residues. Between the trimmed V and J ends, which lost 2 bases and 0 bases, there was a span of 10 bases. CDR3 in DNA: TGTGCCAGCAGCTTACGGGCCCCTACTAACTATGGCTACACCTTC. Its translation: CASSLRAPTNYGYTF.

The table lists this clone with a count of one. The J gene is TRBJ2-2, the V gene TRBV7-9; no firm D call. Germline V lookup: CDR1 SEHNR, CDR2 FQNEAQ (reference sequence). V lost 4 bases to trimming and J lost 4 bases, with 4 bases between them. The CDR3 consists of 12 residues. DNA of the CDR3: TGTGCCAGCAGCTCGACCACCGGGGAGCTGTTTTTT. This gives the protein CASSSTTGELFF.

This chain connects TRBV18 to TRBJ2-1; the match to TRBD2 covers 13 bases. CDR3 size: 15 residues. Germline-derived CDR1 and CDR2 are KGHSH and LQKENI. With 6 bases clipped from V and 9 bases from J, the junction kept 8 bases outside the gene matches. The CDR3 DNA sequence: TGTGCCAGCTCCCCTACTAGCGGGGGGGCCTTTGAGCAGTTCTTC. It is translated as CASSPTSGGAFEQFF.

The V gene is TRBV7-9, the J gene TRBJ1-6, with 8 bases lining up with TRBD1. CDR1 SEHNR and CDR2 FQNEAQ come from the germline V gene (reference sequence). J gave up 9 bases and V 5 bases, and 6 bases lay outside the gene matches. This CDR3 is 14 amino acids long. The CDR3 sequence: CASSRDRSGSPLHF. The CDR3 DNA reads TGTGCCAGCAGCAGGGACAGGTCGGGTTCACCCCTCCACTTT.

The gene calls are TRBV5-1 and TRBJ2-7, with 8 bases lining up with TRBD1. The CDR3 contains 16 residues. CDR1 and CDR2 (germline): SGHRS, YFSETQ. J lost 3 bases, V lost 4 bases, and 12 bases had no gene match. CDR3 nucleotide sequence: TGCGCCAGCAGCACGGAGGGCAGGGGGCAATACTACGAGCAGTACTTC. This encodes CASSTEGRGQYYEQYF.

Here the CDR3 DNA reads TGTGCCAGCAGACTAGACCATGAGCAGTTCTTC. It yields the protein CASRLDHEQFF. The chain combines TRBV5-8 with TRBJ2-1, with D tentatively TRBD2 (5 bases). CDR1 is SGHTS and CDR2 is YDEGEE in the germline V gene. Trimming pared 5 bases from V and 8 bases from J, leaving 8 bases between. The CDR3 has 11 amino acids.

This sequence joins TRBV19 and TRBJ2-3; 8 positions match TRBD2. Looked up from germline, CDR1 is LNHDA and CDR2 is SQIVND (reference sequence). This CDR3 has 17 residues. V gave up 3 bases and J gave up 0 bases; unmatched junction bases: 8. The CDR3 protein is CASSIPRLAGSTDTQYF. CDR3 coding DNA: TGTGCCAGTAGTATCCCCCGGCTAGCGGGCAGCACAGATACGCAGTATTTT.

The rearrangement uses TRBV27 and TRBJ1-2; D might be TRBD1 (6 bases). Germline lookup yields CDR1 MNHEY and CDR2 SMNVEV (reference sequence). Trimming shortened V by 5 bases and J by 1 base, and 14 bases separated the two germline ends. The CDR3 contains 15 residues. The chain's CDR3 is CASSKGGTLNYGYTF. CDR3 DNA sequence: TGTGCCAGCAGTAAAGGAGGGACACTTAACTATGGCTACACCTTC.

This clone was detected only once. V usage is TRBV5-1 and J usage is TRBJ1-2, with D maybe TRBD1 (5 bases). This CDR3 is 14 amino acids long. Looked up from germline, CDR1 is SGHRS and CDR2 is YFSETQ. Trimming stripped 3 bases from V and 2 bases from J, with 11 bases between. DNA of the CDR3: TGCGCCAGCAGCTCCCCGGGGGAAAACTATGGCTACACCTTC. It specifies CASSSPGENYGYTF. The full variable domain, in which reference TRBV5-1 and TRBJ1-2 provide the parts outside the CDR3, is KAGVTQTPRYLIKTRGQQVTLSCSPISGHRSVSWYQQTPGQGLQFLFEYFSETQRNKGNFPGRFSGRQFSNSRSEMNVSTLELGDSALYLCASSSPGENYGYTFGSGTRLTVV.